The rows below give T cell receptor beta chains drawn from one sample of a study of T-cell memory formation after mild COVID-19. TCRdb re-analysed the 5' RACE reads in MiXCR, keeping a single row per CDR3 protein. The table includes about 350,000 distinct CDR3 sequences, roughly an eighth detected once. The specimen sequenced was PBMCs or a T cell subset sorted from them (not recorded which). These receptors were taken from a man younger than 35 who had mild COVID-19 (a few samples of this study predate the infection). Cell type and time point are not known. Both conserved end residues are part of each CDR3. Fields, in order: clone size, D gene, J gene, CDR3 length, V gene, CDR3 DNA, CDR3 protein. The D gene is left open where the match is weak. The size field is filled for only some rows; it gives once, few, many or a size class.

clone_size: many; d_call: .; j_call: TRBJ2-3; cdr3_length: 13; v_call: TRBV7-3; cdr3_nt: TGTGCCAGCAGCTTTGGGGGGACAGATACGCAGTATTTT; cdr3_aa: CASSFGGTDTQYF
clone_size: many; d_call: .; j_call: TRBJ2-6; cdr3_length: 14; v_call: TRBV12-3/TRBV12-4; cdr3_nt: TGTGCCAGCAGTTTACTAGCTGGGGCCAACGTCCTGACTTTC; cdr3_aa: CASSLLAGANVLTF
clone_size: .; d_call: .; j_call: TRBJ2-2; cdr3_length: 13; v_call: TRBV11-3; cdr3_nt: TGTGCCAGCAGCTACGGACCGAACAGGGAGCTGTTTTTT; cdr3_aa: CASSYGPNRELFF
clone_size: few; d_call: .; j_call: TRBJ1-6; cdr3_length: 15; v_call: TRBV5-1; cdr3_nt: TGCGCCAGCAGCTTGGGATCCCTTTACAATTCACCCCTCCACTTT; cdr3_aa: CASSLGSLYNSPLHF
clone_size: few; d_call: TRBD1; j_call: TRBJ2-2; cdr3_length: 14; v_call: TRBV9; cdr3_nt: TGTGCCAGCAGACAGGGGCTGGGAACCGGGGAGCTGTTTTTT; cdr3_aa: CASRQGLGTGELFF
clone_size: .; d_call: TRBD2; j_call: TRBJ2-2; cdr3_length: 17; v_call: TRBV7-9; cdr3_nt: TGTGCCAGCAGCCCTCCCCTAGCGGGGGGGCATGTCGGGGAGCTGTTTTTT; cdr3_aa: CASSPPLAGGHVGELFF
clone_size: .; d_call: .; j_call: TRBJ2-1; cdr3_length: 10; v_call: TRBV7-9; cdr3_nt: TGTGCCAGTCGGCGGGATGAGCAGTTCTTC; cdr3_aa: CASRRDEQFF
clone_size: many; d_call: .; j_call: TRBJ1-6; cdr3_length: 14; v_call: TRBV12-3/TRBV12-4; cdr3_nt: TGTGCCAGCACTGTCGGGCAGGGAGGTTCACCCCTCCACTTT; cdr3_aa: CASTVGQGGSPLHF
clone_size: .; d_call: .; j_call: TRBJ2-4; cdr3_length: 15; v_call: TRBV7-9; cdr3_nt: TGTGCCAGCAGTGTAGGAGAGGGAGGCAAAAACATTCAGTACTTC; cdr3_aa: CASSVGEGGKNIQYF
clone_size: .; d_call: .; j_call: TRBJ1-2; cdr3_length: 13; v_call: TRBV12-3/TRBV12-4; cdr3_nt: TGTGCCAGCAGTTCGAAACAGAACTATGGCTACACCTTC; cdr3_aa: CASSSKQNYGYTF
clone_size: few; d_call: TRBD2; j_call: TRBJ2-3; cdr3_length: 15; v_call: TRBV20-1; cdr3_nt: TGCAGTGCTAGAGGCCGGGGGGGGTCCACAGATACGCAGTATTTT; cdr3_aa: CSARGRGGSTDTQYF
clone_size: .; d_call: .; j_call: TRBJ1-1; cdr3_length: 11; v_call: TRBV18; cdr3_nt: TGTGCCAGCTCACCACCGGGGGAAGCTTTCTTT; cdr3_aa: CASSPPGEAFF
clone_size: .; d_call: TRBD1; j_call: TRBJ1-2; cdr3_length: 13; v_call: TRBV6-2/TRBV6-3; cdr3_nt: TGTGCCGCGTGGGACAGGGACTTTTATGGCTACACCTTC; cdr3_aa: CAAWDRDFYGYTF
clone_size: few; d_call: .; j_call: TRBJ2-3; cdr3_length: 14; v_call: TRBV24-1; cdr3_nt: TGTGCCACCAGTGATCTCGGGAGAACAGATACGCAGTATTTT; cdr3_aa: CATSDLGRTDTQYF
clone_size: few; d_call: TRBD2; j_call: TRBJ2-5; cdr3_length: 17; v_call: TRBV4-3; cdr3_nt: TGCGCCAGCAGCCAAGATCCCTCCGCGGGGGGTCGGCAGACCCAGTACTTC; cdr3_aa: CASSQDPSAGGRQTQYF
clone_size: few; d_call: .; j_call: TRBJ2-7; cdr3_length: 13; v_call: TRBV12-3/TRBV12-4; cdr3_nt: TGTGCCAGCAGTTCCGAACTTCACTACGAGCAGTACTTC; cdr3_aa: CASSSELHYEQYF
clone_size: few; d_call: .; j_call: TRBJ2-2; cdr3_length: 12; v_call: TRBV19; cdr3_nt: TGTGCCAGTAGTCGGACGGACGGGGAGCTGTTTTTT; cdr3_aa: CASSRTDGELFF
clone_size: many; d_call: TRBD2; j_call: TRBJ2-3; cdr3_length: 14; v_call: TRBV20-1; cdr3_nt: TGCAGTGCTAGACTAGCGGGGGGCACAGATACGCAGTATTTT; cdr3_aa: CSARLAGGTDTQYF
clone_size: .; d_call: .; j_call: TRBJ1-2; cdr3_length: 12; v_call: TRBV20-1; cdr3_nt: TGCAGTGTTTGGGGGCGCGGGTATGGCTACACCTTC; cdr3_aa: CSVWGRGYGYTF
clone_size: few; d_call: .; j_call: TRBJ2-2; cdr3_length: 13; v_call: TRBV24-1; cdr3_nt: TGTGCCACCAGTGATTTTCCGACCGGGGAGCTGTTTTTT; cdr3_aa: CATSDFPTGELFF
clone_size: .; d_call: .; j_call: TRBJ2-5; cdr3_length: 12; v_call: TRBV19; cdr3_nt: TGTGCCAGTAGCAACAGAGAGAAGACCCAGTACTTC; cdr3_aa: CASSNREKTQYF
clone_size: few; d_call: .; j_call: TRBJ2-1; cdr3_length: 16; v_call: TRBV9; cdr3_nt: TGTGCCAGCAGCGTAGCCGGACTCAGCTCCTACAATGAGCAGTTCTTC; cdr3_aa: CASSVAGLSSYNEQFF
clone_size: few; d_call: .; j_call: TRBJ2-6; cdr3_length: 17; v_call: TRBV10-3; cdr3_nt: TGTGCCATCAGGGACCCGGGACCGCCCTCTGGGGCCAACGTCCTGACTTTC; cdr3_aa: CAIRDPGPPSGANVLTF
clone_size: few; d_call: .; j_call: TRBJ1-6; cdr3_length: 16; v_call: TRBV4-3; cdr3_nt: TGCGCCAGCAGCCAAGATTTTGCAGGGTATAATTCACCCCTCCACTTT; cdr3_aa: CASSQDFAGYNSPLHF
clone_size: .; d_call: .; j_call: TRBJ1-1; cdr3_length: 12; v_call: TRBV5-6; cdr3_nt: TGTGCCAGCAGCTTTGGTCAGTCTGAAGCTTTCTTT; cdr3_aa: CASSFGQSEAFF
clone_size: .; d_call: TRBD1; j_call: TRBJ2-7; cdr3_length: 13; v_call: TRBV29-1; cdr3_nt: TGCAGCGTTGCCAGGGGGCAGTCCTACGAGCAGTACTTC; cdr3_aa: CSVARGQSYEQYF
clone_size: few; d_call: .; j_call: TRBJ2-3; cdr3_length: 14; v_call: TRBV10-3; cdr3_nt: TGTGCCACCAGGGGGGGCGGATCCACAGATACGCAGTATTTT; cdr3_aa: CATRGGGSTDTQYF
clone_size: few; d_call: .; j_call: TRBJ1-4; cdr3_length: 14; v_call: TRBV6-5; cdr3_nt: TGTGCCAGCAGTTCCGACCCACCCGGTGAAAAACTGTTTTTT; cdr3_aa: CASSSDPPGEKLFF
clone_size: .; d_call: .; j_call: TRBJ1-1; cdr3_length: 13; v_call: TRBV10-1; cdr3_nt: TGCGCCAGCAGTGGAGAAGCGAACACTGAAGCTTTCTTT; cdr3_aa: CASSGEANTEAFF
clone_size: .; d_call: TRBD1; j_call: TRBJ1-6; cdr3_length: 17; v_call: TRBV30; cdr3_nt: TGTGCCTGGCAGGGACAGGCCCTGAGCTCCTATAATTCACCCCTCCACTTT; cdr3_aa: CAWQGQALSSYNSPLHF
clone_size: few; d_call: .; j_call: TRBJ1-3; cdr3_length: 18; v_call: TRBV4-3; cdr3_nt: TGCGCCAGCAGCCAAGGTGTTCATCGTCAGGGGATTGGAAACACCATATATTTT; cdr3_aa: CASSQGVHRQGIGNTIYF
clone_size: .; d_call: .; j_call: TRBJ1-2; cdr3_length: 13; v_call: TRBV20-1; cdr3_nt: TGCAGTGCTAGGAGCCGCCTAGGAAAGGGCTACACCTTC; cdr3_aa: CSARSRLGKGYTF
clone_size: .; d_call: TRBD1; j_call: TRBJ1-1; cdr3_length: 14; v_call: TRBV28; cdr3_nt: TGTGCCAGTATGACAGGGGGGGAGAACACTGAAGCTTTCTTT; cdr3_aa: CASMTGGENTEAFF
clone_size: many; d_call: .; j_call: TRBJ1-5; cdr3_length: 13; v_call: TRBV6-5; cdr3_nt: TGTGCCAGCAGTCGGGACAGCAATCAGCCCCAGCATTTT; cdr3_aa: CASSRDSNQPQHF
clone_size: .; d_call: TRBD2; j_call: TRBJ2-1; cdr3_length: 16; v_call: TRBV6-6; cdr3_nt: TGTGCCGGATCTGCGGGTACTAGCGGGGCCTACAATGAGCAGTTCTTC; cdr3_aa: CAGSAGTSGAYNEQFF
clone_size: .; d_call: TRBD2; j_call: TRBJ2-5; cdr3_length: 16; v_call: TRBV6-2/TRBV6-3; cdr3_nt: TGTGCCAGCAGCCCCGGACTAGCGGGGATACAAGAGACCCAGTACTTC; cdr3_aa: CASSPGLAGIQETQYF
clone_size: few; d_call: TRBD1; j_call: TRBJ1-5; cdr3_length: 16; v_call: TRBV20-1; cdr3_nt: TGCAGTGCTAGAGACTGGGGACAGGGACTGAATCAGCCCCAGCATTTT; cdr3_aa: CSARDWGQGLNQPQHF
clone_size: many; d_call: TRBD2; j_call: TRBJ2-1; cdr3_length: 15; v_call: TRBV18; cdr3_nt: TGTGCCAGCTCTCAGAGCGGGGGGTTTTACAATGAGCAGTTCTTC; cdr3_aa: CASSQSGGFYNEQFF
clone_size: few; d_call: .; j_call: TRBJ1-1; cdr3_length: 15; v_call: TRBV6-2/TRBV6-3; cdr3_nt: TGTGCCAGCAGTCCGGACGCCGTTGTGGACACTGAAGCTTTCTTT; cdr3_aa: CASSPDAVVDTEAFF
clone_size: .; d_call: .; j_call: TRBJ1-2; cdr3_length: 16; v_call: TRBV5-1; cdr3_nt: TGCGCCAGCAGCTTGGGACTTGGGGCCGTTAACTATGGCTACACCTTC; cdr3_aa: CASSLGLGAVNYGYTF
clone_size: .; d_call: .; j_call: TRBJ1-4; cdr3_length: 17; v_call: TRBV7-9; cdr3_nt: TGTGCCAGCAGCTCAACCGGGAGAGGACAGTATAATGAAAAACTGTTTTTT; cdr3_aa: CASSSTGRGQYNEKLFF
clone_size: .; d_call: .; j_call: TRBJ2-1; cdr3_length: 12; v_call: TRBV6-2/TRBV6-3; cdr3_nt: TGTGCCAGCATTACCGCGGGCAATGAGCAGTTCTTC; cdr3_aa: CASITAGNEQFF
clone_size: .; d_call: TRBD2; j_call: TRBJ2-1; cdr3_length: 17; v_call: TRBV4-3; cdr3_nt: TGCGCCAGCAGCCAAGATGGCGGACTAGCGGCAGGCAATGAGCAGTTCTTC; cdr3_aa: CASSQDGGLAAGNEQFF
clone_size: few; d_call: .; j_call: TRBJ2-3; cdr3_length: 15; v_call: TRBV7-9; cdr3_nt: TGTGCCAGCAGCTTGGCCAGGGTTGGTGAAGATACGCAGTATTTT; cdr3_aa: CASSLARVGEDTQYF
clone_size: few; d_call: .; j_call: TRBJ2-7; cdr3_length: 15; v_call: TRBV11-2; cdr3_nt: TGTGCCAGCACCGAGAAGGGGACTGCCGCCCCCGAGCAGTACTTC; cdr3_aa: CASTEKGTAAPEQYF